One and the same sample provided the 9 T cell receptor beta chains below, sequenced in a study of OX40 agonist ivuxolimab in advanced cancers. Data came from immunoSEQ multiplex PCR; TCRdb stores just in-frame clones and leaves some out. The table has 65,000 to 85,000 clones, 80% to 95% seen once. This specimen was CD4+ or CD8+ T cells sorted from blood, taken in a trial of the OX40 agonist ivuxolimab. The receptor source for this set is an adult with an advanced solid tumor such as melanoma, head and neck, liver or kidney cancer.

V is TRBV5-4 and J is TRBJ2-7; D is uncertain. Germline lookup yields CDR1 SGHNT and CDR2 YYREEE (reference sequence). The CDR3 totals 18 residues. The V and J ends lost 0 bases and 3 bases respectively, with 22 bases between them. The CDR3 is CASSLVGKGSSTHYEQYF. In DNA, the CDR3 is TGTGCCAGCAGCTTGGTAGGTAAGGGCTCTTCAACCCACTACGAGCAGTACTTC.

V and J are TRBV25-1 and TRBJ1-5, with D maybe TRBD1 (6 bases). This CDR3 comprises 15 residues. V lost 6 bases and J 3 bases, leaving 15 bases between the germline ends. CDR1 is MGHDK and CDR2 is SYGVNS in the germline V gene. This chain's CDR3 is CASSGDQGLNQPQHF. Here the CDR3 DNA reads TGTGCCAGCAGCGGCGATCAGGGGCTCAATCAGCCCCAGCATTTT.

This clone was observed a handful of times. The V gene is TRBV7-3, the J gene TRBJ2-1, with D uncertain. V lost 8 bases, J lost 5 bases, and 16 bases lay in between. This CDR3 is built from 14 residues. Germline V gene sequence: CDR1 SGHTA, CDR2 FQGTGA. The CDR3 loop is CASDLGHGDNEQFF. CDR3 bases: TGTGCCAGCGATTTAGGGCACGGAGACAATGAGCAGTTCTTC.

The V gene is TRBV5-1, the J gene TRBJ1-2; no clear D. The CDR3 runs to 12 residues. V gave up 0 bases and J gave up 6 bases, with 6 bases separating them. The germline V gene has CDR1 SGHRS and CDR2 YFSETQ. Written as DNA, the CDR3 is TGCGCCAGCAGCTTGGGCAGAAATGGCTACACCTTC. Translating gives CASSLGRNGYTF.

The chain combines TRBV29-1 with TRBJ2-7; either TRBD1 or TRBD2 may fit D (5 bases each). The CDR3 runs to 15 residues. Trimming shortened V by 6 bases and J by 3 bases, and 21 bases separated the two germline ends. Germline V gene data show CDR1 as SQVTM and CDR2 as ANQGSEA. The CDR3 region is CSVQSGPGQHYEQYF. The CDR3, as DNA: TGCAGCGTCCAGTCGGGACCAGGACAACACTACGAGCAGTACTTC.

There are a few counts of this clone. The rearrangement links TRBV7-9 to TRBJ2-5; D is unclear. With 5 bases removed from V and 3 bases from J, the gap between germline ends came to 10 bases. The CDR3 is made up of 13 amino acids. The germline V gene has CDR1 SEHNR and CDR2 FQNEAQ (reference sequence). This CDR3 is CASSLVAEETQYF. CDR3 bases: TGTGCCAGCAGCCTGGTGGCGGAAGAGACCCAGTACTTC.

The chain recombines TRBV7-2 with TRBJ1-1; 7 bases are shared with TRBD1. V was pared by 1 base and J by 9 bases, with 2 bases of the junction left unmatched. This CDR3 contains 12 residues. Germline V gene data show CDR1 as SGHTA and CDR2 as FQGNSA. This CDR3 reads CASSLGGGKAFF. The CDR3 nucleotides read TGTGCCAGCAGCTTAGGAGGGGGCAAAGCTTTCTTT.

Written as DNA, the CDR3 is TGCAGCGTCCCCGGGACAGGGACCTATGGCTACACCTTC. This sequence encodes CSVPGTGTYGYTF. The chain carries TRBV29-1 and TRBJ1-2, with 9 bases lining up with TRBD1. The length of the CDR3 is 13 residues. Unmatched junction bases numbered 6, after V lost 6 bases and J lost 4 bases. Germline lookup yields CDR1 SQVTM and CDR2 ANQGSEA. The full variable domain, its missing parts supplied by reference TRBV29-1 and TRBJ1-2, is SAVISQKPSRDICQRGTSLTIQCQVDSQVTMMFWYRQQPGQSLTLIATANQGSEATYESGFVIDKFPISRPNLTFSTLTVSNMSPEDSSIYLCSVPGTGTYGYTFGSGTRLTVV.

The rearrangement joins TRBV6-1 to TRBJ1-2, with a possible D match to TRBD1 (6 bases). Germline CDR1 and CDR2: MNHNS and SASEGT. CDR3 size: 14 residues. Trimming pared 3 bases from V and 3 bases from J, leaving 11 bases between. The CDR3 DNA reads TGTGCCAGCAGTGACGATTGGGGGCACTATGGCTACACCTTC. Protein product: CASSDDWGHYGYTF.